This T cell receptor (beta chain) was captured in a study of beta chain features in type 1 diabetes. Study-wide points: There was a moderate but significant shortening of TCRB CDR3s in all four CD4+ subsets of Type 1 diabetes patients.

This clone came up a few times. As yet, its antigen is unknown. Trimming took 1 base from V and 1 from J, leaving 10 bases between them. This CDR3 region has 15 residues. In germline, CDR1 is GTSNPN, CDR2 SVGIG (reference sequence). As every portion of the isolated RNA was reverse transcribed, the sequencing read expressed TCRB transcripts. Here immunoSEQ multiplex PCR was the method, and the copy in TCRdb shows in-frame clones only, minus some. Of around 280,000 clones in the sample, 15% were seen once. The rearrangement joins TRBV30 to TRBJ2-2, with D uncertain. Sequencing was carried out using naive CD4+ T cells from blood. The receptor's source is a young man with type 1 diabetes. The CDR3 is CAWSAWRLNTGELFF. The CDR3 nucleotides read TGTGCCTGGAGTGCCTGGCGGTTGAACACCGGGGAGCTGTTTTTT.